The 11 T cell receptor delta chains below come from one sample, sequenced in a study of gamma-delta T cells after stem cell transplantation. TCRdb fed the RT-PCR reads into CATT to redo clone calling. The sample contains about 3,000 delta-chain clones, approximately 1.8% of which appear only once. Sequenced: gamma-delta T cells. The receptors originated from a human donor. It is not recorded whose cells these are; they may come from a transplant donor.

This clone was counted between two and nine times. TCRdb has a much larger clone's protein, which differs at residue 12 from the translation of this DNA, likely because of a read error; what is shown is the protein translated from the DNA. The chain links TRDV2 to TRDJ1; D gene unclear. CDR1 and CDR2 from the germline V gene are GEAIGNYY and EKD. The length of the CDR3 is 15 residues. As DNA, the CDR3 is TGTGCCTGTGACACCCTCGGGACGGCCAACGATGAACTCATCTTT. Its protein is CACDTLGTANDELIF.

For this clone: This may stem from a read error, because a much larger clone lies one nucleotide away. This specimen includes other DNA sequences encoding the same CDR3. CDR3 protein: CACDLLGDTRLDTDKLIF. The CDR3 DNA sequence: TGTGCCTGTGACCTACTGGGGGATACCCGCTTGGACACCGATAAACTCATCTTT. The chain combines TRDV2 with TRDJ1; 12 bases agree with TRDD3. Germline CDR1 is GEAIGNYY and CDR2 is EKD. J was trimmed by 0 bases and V by 3 bases; bases with no gene match: 10. The CDR3 runs to 18 residues.

This clone was observed a handful of times. TCRdb's protein for this DNA is that of a much larger clone and differs from the translation at residue 7, likely a read error; the protein shown is the DNA translation. The J gene is TRDJ1, the V gene TRDV2; 12 nucleotides line up with TRDD3. Germline V gene lookup returns CDR1 GEAIGNYY and CDR2 EKD. Trimming at V came to 0 bases and at J to 2 bases, leaving 9 bases not matched to a gene. The CDR3 consists of 18 residues. The CDR3 region is CACDTLSLGDTQTDKLIF. CDR3 sequence (DNA): TGTGCCTGTGACACCTTAAGCCTGGGGGATACGCAAACCGATAAACTCATCTTT.

This clone was detected only a few times. This likely reflects a read error, since a far larger clone is one base away. The sample has other DNA sequences that encode this CDR3 too. The CDR3 protein is CACDTVTGGPLPRTDKLIF. The CDR3 DNA sequence: TGTGCCTGTGACACCGTGACTGGGGGCCCTCTTCCACGGACCGATAAACTCATCTTT. The chain employs TRDV2 and TRDJ1; TRDD3 matches 8 bases. CDR1 is GEAIGNYY and CDR2 is EKD in the germline V gene. The CDR3 contains 19 residues. Trimming at V came to 0 bases and at J to 2 bases, leaving 16 bases not matched to a gene.

This clone has just a few counts. TCRdb's entry gives the protein of a much larger clone, which mismatches this DNA's translation at residue 4, likely from a read error; the protein reported here is translated from the DNA. V is TRDV2 and J is TRDJ1; 11 bases align to TRDD3. Germline trimming cut 4 bases from V and 10 bases from J; bases unmatched to any gene: 13. This CDR3 is built from 15 residues. Germline values: CDR1 GEAIGNYY, CDR2 EKD. This CDR3 reads CACELLGDRGDGLIF. In DNA, the CDR3 is TGTGCCTGTGAGCTACTGGGGGATAGGGGAGACGGACTCATCTTT.

This clone was observed a few times. A read error is likely here: a far larger clone is one base away. This specimen includes other DNA sequences encoding the same CDR3. This rearrangement joins TRDV2 to TRDJ1; D possibly corresponds to TRDD3 (6 bases). The CDR3 runs 13 residues. The V gene's germline CDR1 is GEAIGNYY and CDR2 EKD. In nucleotides, the CDR3 is TGTGCCTGTGACGCCTGGGGTGCCGACAAACTCATCTTT. This codes for CACDAWGADKLIF.

About this clone: TCRdb shows a much larger clone's protein in place of this DNA's translation, and the two differ at residue 9, likely through a read error; the protein shown is translated from the DNA. The CDR3 protein is CACDTVGDLEDTDKLIF. CDR3 coding DNA: TGTGCCTGTGACACGGTGGGGGACCTCGAGGACACCGATAAACTCATCTTT. V and J are TRDV2 and TRDJ1; 7 positions match TRDD3. CDR1 is GEAIGNYY and CDR2 is EKD in the germline V gene. CDR3 size: 17 residues. After removal of 1 base from V and 0 bases from J, the junction contained 10 bases not matched to a gene.

This clone was counted many times. A read error is likely here: a far larger clone is one base away. The same CDR3 arises from other DNA sequences in this sample as well. This chain joins TRDV2 and TRDJ1, with D possibly matching TRDD3 (5 bases). CDR1 and CDR2 (germline): GEAIGNYY, EKD. CDR3 length equals 18 residues. CDR3 in amino acids: CACDTAGWGPTYTDKLIF. DNA of the CDR3: TGTGCCTGTGACACCGCTGGGTGGGGACCAACTTACACCGATAAACTCATCTTC.

Details on this clone: This likely stems from a read error, as it lies one base from a far larger clone. The chain couples TRDV2 to TRDJ1; D is perhaps TRDD2 (8 bases). Germline V lookup: CDR1 GEAIGNYY, CDR2 EKD. V was pared by 1 base and J by 0 bases, with 29 bases between. CDR3 length: 21 residues. CDR3 protein: CACDTLPTWGVGTHYTDKLIF. The DNA for the CDR3 is TGTGCCTGTGACACGCTTCCTACCTGGGGGGTAGGGACGCACTACACCGATAAACTCATCTTT.

This clone was counted between two and nine times. A read error is likely here: a far larger clone is one base away. Other DNA sequences from this sample encode an identical CDR3 as well. The chain recombines TRDV2 with TRDJ1; 9 bases line up with TRDD3. CDR1 is GEAIGNYY, CDR2 EKD, per germline. CDR3 length equals 16 residues. CDR3 amino acids: CACDPLLGEYTDKLIF. The CDR3 region has the DNA TGTGCCTGTGACCCCCTACTGGGGGAGTACACCGATAAGCTCATCTTT.

This clone was picked up a small number of times. The protein given by TCRdb reflects a much larger clone and differs at residue 18 from this DNA's translation, likely from a read error; the protein shown is the DNA's translation. V is TRDV2 and J is TRDJ1; TRDD3 agrees at 10 bases. Looked up from germline, CDR1 is GEAIGNYY and CDR2 is EKD. The CDR3 has 19 residues. Here the CDR3 DNA reads TGTGCCTGTGACACCGTACTGGGGGATCCGTTCCCGTACACCGATAAACTCACCTTT. Translated: CACDTVLGDPFPYTDKLTF.